This TCR beta chain appears in the sequencing data of a study of T cell changes during pregnancy in multiple sclerosis. CDR3 length: 12 residues. From germline, CDR1 is GTSNPN and CDR2 SVGIG (reference sequence). Trimming took 5 bases from V and 7 from J, leaving 15 bases between them. Sequenced by immunoSEQ multiplex PCR; TCRdb stores in-frame clones only, minus some. Among fewer than 140,000 clones, 85% to 95% were seen once, and the ten largest hold 1.5% to 2%. The source was peripheral blood, collected after pregnancy. The V and J genes are TRBV30 and TRBJ2-7; D is unclear. This receptor was taken from a female donor with multiple sclerosis, enrolled in a pregnancy study. The CDR3 bases are TGTGCCTGGTCGCTGGGCGCTCGGGAGCAGTACTTC. This translates into CAWSLGAREQYF. The full variable domain, with the rest looked up from reference TRBV30 and TRBJ2-7, is SQTIHQWPATLVQPVGSPLSLECTVEGTSNPNLYWYRQAAGRGLQLLFYSVGIGQISSEVPQNLSASRPQDRQFILSSKKLLLSDSGFYLCAWSLGAREQYFGPGTRLTVT.